This passage covers 14 T cell receptor beta chains from one sample sequenced in a study of T cell responses to AZD1222 COVID-19 vaccine (dated by TCRdb to the early 2020s). The time point label for this specimen denotes: baseline before first vaccination. Libraries were prepared through the immunoSEQ multiplex PCR assay. TCRdb stores this immuneACCESS table with in-frame sequences only. Part of the clones is absent; in the studies checked, under half of the shortfall reflects unresolved V genes, and no reason is known for the rest. This sample comprises 98,000 or so clones, roughly 88% of them detected only once. The ten biggest clones cover approximately 9% of the sample. Source: peripheral blood, taken on day 0 of AZD1222 vaccination. These receptors were collected from an adult in good health.

V usage is TRBV19 and J usage is TRBJ1-3, with 10 bases fitting TRBD1. The V segment lost 8 bases and the J segment 0 bases; nucleotides outside the gene matches: 4. From germline, CDR1 is LNHDA and CDR2 SQIVND (reference sequence). CDR3 length: 15 residues. Here the CDR3 reads CASWDRGSSGNTIYF. The CDR3 nucleotides read TGTGCCAGTTGGGACAGGGGATCCTCTGGAAACACCATATATTTT.

The chain is built from TRBV3-1 (or the pseudogene TRBV3-2) and TRBJ2-3; unclear D gene. Deletions cut 4 bases from V and 2 bases from J, with 13 bases between. The CDR3 has 15 amino acids. From germline, CDR1 is LGHDT and CDR2 YNNKEL (reference sequence). The chain's CDR3 is CASSRALGPTDTQYF. For the CDR3, the DNA is TGTGCCAGCAGCCGAGCACTTGGGCCCACAGATACGCAGTATTTT.

V and J are TRBV5-1 and TRBJ1-1, with D unresolved. The germline CDR1 and CDR2 sequences are SGHRS and YFSETQ. V dropped 0 bases and J dropped 1 base, with 10 bases sitting between them. The CDR3 has 15 amino acids. This CDR3 is CASSLVPEPNTEAFF. DNA of the CDR3: TGCGCCAGCAGCTTGGTCCCAGAGCCGAACACTGAAGCTTTCTTT.

The chain uses TRBV2 and TRBJ1-2; D unclear. V lost 7 bases, J lost 4 bases, and 10 bases lay in between. Germline V gene sequence: CDR1 SNHLY, CDR2 FYNNEI. The CDR3 covers 12 residues. DNA for the CDR3: TGTGCCAGCACGGCAGATTCCTATGGCTACACCTTC. It is translated as CASTADSYGYTF.

The chain uses TRBV7-2 and TRBJ1-4; D is undetermined. Germline CDR1 and CDR2: SGHTA and FQGNSA. CDR3 length: 14 residues. V lost 1 base, J lost 7 bases, and 10 bases lay in between. The DNA for the CDR3 is TGTGCCAGCAGCTTAGGAGTTAGATCTGAAAAACTGTTTTTT. It codes for CASSLGVRSEKLFF.

This clone was detected only once. This chain joins TRBV27 and TRBJ2-1; 12 bases are shared with TRBD2. Germline V gene data show CDR1 as MNHEY and CDR2 as SMNVEV (reference sequence). This CDR3 comprises 16 residues. V lost 3 bases, J lost 7 bases, and 7 bases stayed unmatched. Written as DNA, the CDR3 is TGTGCCAGCAGTTTCCTAGCGGGAGGGCCGTCAAATGAGCAGTTCTTC. Protein sequence: CASSFLAGGPSNEQFF.

The V and J genes are TRBV21-1 and TRBJ1-5; no DNA check was done on the table's D call, TRBD1. TRBV21-1 is annotated as a pseudogene. The CDR3 length is 18 residues. The CDR3, as DNA: TGTGCCAGCAGCAAAGGCGGGACAGGGGTCCAGGGTAATCAGCCCCAGCATTTT. As protein: CASSKGGTGVQGNQPQHF.

This chain links TRBV18 with TRBJ2-3; the match to TRBD2 covers 11 bases. This CDR3 is built from 17 residues. Germline V lookup: CDR1 KGHSH, CDR2 LQKENI. The trim removed 2 bases at V and 2 bases at J, leaving 6 bases unmatched. CDR3: CASSPVPSGRPTDTQYF. For the CDR3, the DNA is TGTGCCAGCTCACCAGTTCCTAGCGGGAGGCCCACAGATACGCAGTATTTT. The variable domain in full, completed from reference TRBV18 and TRBJ2-3, reads NAGVMQNPRHLVRRRGQEARLRCSPMKGHSHVYWYRQLPEEGLKFMVYLQKENIIDESGMPKERFSAEFPKEGPSILRIQQVVRGDSAAYFCASSPVPSGRPTDTQYFGPGTRLTVL.

Only one count was recorded for this clone. CDR3 DNA sequence: TGCAGTGCTAGTCGGCCCAGGGGAAATCAGCCCCAGCATTTT. Residues: CSASRPRGNQPQHF. The V call is TRBV20-1, the J call TRBJ1-5, with a weak D call TRBD1 (6 bases). Trimming removed 3 bases from V and 4 bases from J, with 13 bases in between. CDR3 length: 14 amino acids. Germline CDR1 is DFQATT and CDR2 is SNEGSKA (reference sequence).

J is TRBJ1-5 and V is TRBV9, with a possible D match to TRBD1 (6 bases). This CDR3 has 15 amino acids. CDR1 SGDLS and CDR2 YYNGEE come from the germline V gene. V dropped 6 bases and J dropped 5 bases, with 18 bases sitting between them. The chain's CDR3 is CASTLLTGLYQPQHF. The CDR3 DNA reads TGTGCCAGCACCCTTCTGACAGGACTCTATCAGCCCCAGCATTTT.

This chain connects TRBV6-2 or TRBV6-3 to TRBJ1-6; D gene unclear. V lost 7 bases and J 7 bases, leaving 11 bases between the germline ends. The CDR3 consists of 13 residues. Germline assignment: CDR1 MNHEY and CDR2 SVGEGT. CDR3 in amino acids: CASNPRGNSPLHF. CDR3 DNA sequence: TGTGCCAGCAACCCACGCGGGAATTCACCCCTCCACTTT.

This chain joins TRBV28 and TRBJ1-1; 9 positions agree with TRBD1. CDR1 and CDR2 (germline): MDHEN, SYDVKM. V lost 10 bases to trimming and J lost 4 bases; unmatched junction nucleotides: 10. The CDR3 is made up of 14 amino acids. CDR3 sequence: CATRRGQGRTEAFF. CDR3 nucleotide sequence: TGTGCCACCAGAAGGGGACAGGGTCGCACTGAAGCTTTCTTT.

A single count supports this clone. This sequence joins TRBV7-9 and TRBJ1-2, with D perhaps TRBD1 (6 bases). The CDR3 contains 14 residues. Trimming removed 6 bases from V and 4 bases from J, with 15 bases in between. CDR1 SEHNR and CDR2 FQNEAQ come from the germline V gene (reference sequence). The CDR3: CASRAQGNSYGYTF. The CDR3 nucleotides are TGTGCCAGCAGAGCCCAGGGGAACTCCTATGGCTACACCTTC.

This clone occurred once. The chain recombines TRBV7-9 with TRBJ1-3; D gene uncertain. This CDR3 comprises 14 residues. The germline V gene has CDR1 SEHNR and CDR2 FQNEAQ (reference sequence). Trimming pared 4 bases from V and 0 bases from J, leaving 7 bases between. As DNA, the CDR3 is TGTGCCAGCAGCTCCCCATTCTCTGGAAACACCATATATTTT. It is translated as CASSSPFSGNTIYF.